One and the same sample provided the 21 T cell receptor beta chains below, sequenced in a study of cytomegalovirus exposure and HLA in healthy donors. It was with 60 Vbeta and 13 Jbeta primers that the PCR ran. The table came from immunoSEQ multiplex PCR; TCRdb's copy has only in-frame clones and leaves some out. The profile covers approximately 110,000 clones, with approximately 80% appearing a single time and around 3.9% taken by the ten largest. The source material was PBMCs. The origin of the receptors is a man in his forties or fifties in good health and CMV-seronegative.

This chain connects TRBV28 to TRBJ1-4, with 7 bases aligning to TRBD1. CDR3 length: 18 residues. The germline gives CDR1 MDHEN, CDR2 SYDVKM. The junction had 11 bases not matched to a gene; V was cut back by 1 base and J by 3 bases. The CDR3 DNA sequence: TGTGCCAGCAGTTTATTGGGATTCGGAGACAGGGCTAATGAAAAACTGTTTTTT. Its translation: CASSLLGFGDRANEKLFF. The full variable domain, rest sourced from reference TRBV28 and TRBJ1-4, is DVKVTQSSRYLVKRTGEKVFLECVQDMDHENMFWYRQDPGLGLRLIYFSYDVKMKEKGDIPEGYSVSREKKERFSLILESASTNQTSMYLCASSLLGFGDRANEKLFFGSGTQLSVL.

This clone was seen a single time. CDR3 sequence reads: CASSWTAADIDGYTF. For the CDR3, the DNA is TGTGCCAGCAGCTGGACAGCGGCGGATATAGATGGCTACACCTTC. This sequence joins TRBV21-1 and TRBJ1-2; the table's D call TRBD1 went unverified against the DNA. TRBV21-1 is a pseudogene. The CDR3 consists of 15 residues.

J is TRBJ1-2 and V is TRBV6-1, with 9 bases lining up with TRBD1. Germline V gene data show CDR1 as MNHNS and CDR2 as SASEGT. The CDR3 extends over 12 amino acids. Unmatched junction bases numbered 1, after V lost 6 bases and J lost 5 bases. CDR3 sequence: CASRDRGYGYTF. The CDR3 DNA reads TGTGCCAGCAGGGACAGGGGATATGGCTACACCTTC.

The chain has TRBV7-3 and TRBJ1-3; no firm D call. Deletions cut 7 bases from V and 0 bases from J, with 13 bases between. CDR1 SGHTA and CDR2 FQGTGA come from the germline V gene. The CDR3 runs to 15 residues. The CDR3 coding sequence is TGTGCCAGCATCCGCGCGGAAAACTCTGGAAACACCATATATTTT. Translation gives CASIRAENSGNTIYF.

Regarding this clone: In the same sample, other DNA sequences code for this CDR3. The chain recombines TRBV9 with TRBJ1-2; TRBD1 matches 7 bases. Germline values: CDR1 SGDLS, CDR2 YYNGEE. J lost 1 base, V lost 3 bases, and 3 bases had no gene match. This CDR3 has 14 residues. The CDR3 is CASSGTGVNYGYTF. In DNA form, the CDR3 reads TGTGCCAGCAGCGGGACAGGTGTTAACTATGGCTACACCTTC. Full variable domain (remainder filled in from reference TRBV9 and TRBJ1-2): DSGVTQTPKHLITATGQRVTLRCSPRSGDLSVYWYQQSLDQGLQFLIQYYNGEERAKGNILERFSAQQFPDLHSELNLSSLELGDSALYFCASSGTGVNYGYTFGSGTRLTVV.

This clone was recorded a few times. The V gene is TRBV7-3, the J gene TRBJ1-1; D unresolved. The CDR3 has 13 amino acids. With 2 bases removed from V and 3 bases from J, the gap between germline ends came to 7 bases. CDR1 is SGHTA, CDR2 FQGTGA, per germline. The CDR3 protein is CASSLFQDTEAFF. DNA of the CDR3: TGTGCCAGCAGCTTATTTCAGGACACTGAAGCTTTCTTT.

This clone was picked up a small number of times. This chain joins TRBV18 and TRBJ2-2; TRBD1 matches at 9 bases. The J segment lost 6 bases and the V segment lost 5 bases, leaving 7 bases of the junction unmatched. The CDR3 is 15 amino acids. Germline V CDR1 and CDR2: KGHSH, LQKENI. CDR3 sequence reads: CASSRTGDGSGELFF. The CDR3 DNA is TGTGCCAGCTCAAGGACAGGGGATGGTTCCGGGGAGCTGTTTTTT.

This clone was seen only a few times. This sequence joins TRBV6-6 and TRBJ1-6; D is unresolved. The CDR3 has 14 residues. The V end was cut by 2 bases, the J end by 9 bases, with 11 bases between. Germline CDR1 MNHNY, CDR2 SVGAGI (reference sequence). The chain's CDR3 is CASSYGQDFSPLHF. CDR3 DNA: TGTGCCAGCAGTTACGGGCAGGACTTTTCACCCCTCCACTTT.

The chain recombines TRBV6-6 with TRBJ2-7; perhaps TRBD2 as D (6 bases). Germline V lookup: CDR1 MNHNY, CDR2 SVGAGI (reference sequence). This CDR3 spans 14 amino acids. V was clipped by 4 bases and J by 0 bases, with 10 bases between them. DNA of the CDR3: TGTGCCAGCAGTTTGGGGGGAAGCTCCTACGAGCAGTACTTC. It codes for CASSLGGSSYEQYF.

This clone has just a few counts. The genes are TRBV19 and TRBJ1-1; a weak D match, TRBD1 (6 bases). Germline CDR1 is LNHDA and CDR2 is SQIVND (reference sequence). With 4 bases removed from V and 5 bases from J, the gap between germline ends came to 20 bases. There are 16 residues in the CDR3. The CDR3 bases are TGTGCCAGTAGTACCGGGACAACTCCAAGAGGGACTGAAGCTTTCTTT. It encodes CASSTGTTPRGTEAFF. Based on the CDR3 plus reference TRBV19 and TRBJ1-1, the full variable domain is DGGITQSPKYLFRKEGQNVTLSCEQNLNHDAMYWYRQDPGQGLRLIYYSQIVNDFQKGDIAEGYSVSREKKESFPLTVTSAQKNPTAFYLCASSTGTTPRGTEAFFGQGTRLTVV.

The V call is TRBV5-1, the J call TRBJ1-3; 10 positions match TRBD1. CDR1 is SGHRS and CDR2 is YFSETQ in the germline V gene. Trimming took 4 bases from V and 0 from J; bases not matched to a gene: 7. The CDR3 contains 17 residues. CDR3 loop: CASSEGTGALSGNTIYF. In DNA form, the CDR3 reads TGCGCCAGCAGCGAGGGGACAGGGGCACTCTCTGGAAACACCATATATTTT.

V usage is TRBV19 and J usage is TRBJ2-3; no clear D gene. With 5 bases removed from V and 6 bases from J, the gap between germline ends came to 9 bases. The germline V gene encodes CDR1 LNHDA and CDR2 SQIVND (reference sequence). The CDR3 sequence is 12 residues long. CDR3 nucleotide sequence: TGTGCCAGTAGTTCTTCTCTCGATACGCAGTATTTT. It translates to CASSSSLDTQYF. The full variable domain, with the rest looked up from reference TRBV19 and TRBJ2-3, is DGGITQSPKYLFRKEGQNVTLSCEQNLNHDAMYWYRQDPGQGLRLIYYSQIVNDFQKGDIAEGYSVSREKKESFPLTVTSAQKNPTAFYLCASSSSLDTQYFGPGTRLTVL.

V is TRBV27 and J is TRBJ2-7; D gene uncertain. The CDR3 is made up of 13 amino acids. CDR1 and CDR2 from the germline V gene are MNHEY and SMNVEV (reference sequence). Trimming pared 6 bases from V and 2 bases from J, leaving 11 bases between. CDR3 bases: TGTGCCAGCAGGCAACAGCTACCCTACGAGCAGTACTTC. Its translation: CASRQQLPYEQYF.

This chain links TRBV5-1 with TRBJ1-1; weak D call: TRBD1 (5 bases). This CDR3 has 14 residues. Germline lookup yields CDR1 SGHRS and CDR2 YFSETQ. Deletions cut 1 base from V and 5 bases from J, with 12 bases between. CDR3 region: CASSLQGLQTEAFF. CDR3 in DNA: TGCGCCAGCAGCTTGCAGGGATTGCAGACTGAAGCTTTCTTT.

The chain is built from TRBV5-4 and TRBJ2-7; D may be TRBD1 (5 bases). Germline V lookup: CDR1 SGHNT, CDR2 YYREEE (reference sequence). Trimming took 2 bases from V and 2 from J, leaving 14 bases between them. The CDR3 covers 15 residues. The CDR3 DNA reads TGTGCCAGCAGCTTCCCCCAGGGTACGGCCTACGAGCAGTACTTC. It codes for CASSFPQGTAYEQYF.

The chain is built from TRBV11-2 and TRBJ1-4; the match to TRBD1 covers 7 bases. Germline loops: CDR1 SGHAT, CDR2 FQNNGV. V was pared by 4 bases and J by 3 bases, with 2 bases of the junction left unmatched. The CDR3 has 14 amino acids. CDR3 sequence: CASSWDRSNEKLFF. Written as DNA, the CDR3 is TGTGCCAGCAGCTGGGACAGATCTAATGAAAAACTGTTTTTT.

The J gene is TRBJ2-7, the V gene TRBV27, with TRBD1 as a possible D gene (5 bases). The ends were cut back, 5 bases at V and 3 bases at J, with 14 bases in the middle. Germline CDR1 MNHEY, CDR2 SMNVEV (reference sequence). This CDR3 is 14 amino acids long. The CDR3 nucleotides are TGTGCCAGCAGTCTAAGGGGATCAGTCTACGAGCAGTACTTC. It translates to CASSLRGSVYEQYF.

The V call is TRBV4-1, the J call TRBJ1-2; weak D call: TRBD1 (6 bases). Germline lookup yields CDR1 MGHRA and CDR2 YSYEKL. The CDR3 has 15 residues. V was shortened by 0 bases and J by 4 bases, with 12 bases between the two germline ends. The CDR3 protein is CASSQDRGGGYGYTF. CDR3 in DNA: TGCGCCAGCAGCCAAGATAGGGGGGGTGGCTATGGCTACACCTTC.

CDR3 amino acids: CASSLVAGGTYEQYF. The CDR3 DNA follows: TGCGCCAGCAGCTTGGTAGCAGGGGGGACCTACGAGCAGTACTTC. J is TRBJ2-7 and V is TRBV5-1; possible D gene TRBD1, 7 bases. V was clipped by 0 bases and J by 2 bases, with 12 bases between them. This CDR3 contains 15 residues. Per the germline V gene, CDR1 is SGHRS and CDR2 is YFSETQ.

The rearrangement joins TRBV27 to TRBJ2-1, with a possible D match to TRBD2 (6 bases). Germline V gene lookup returns CDR1 MNHEY and CDR2 SMNVEV (reference sequence). With 1 base removed from V and 0 bases from J, the gap between germline ends came to 13 bases. This CDR3 has 17 residues. The CDR3 coding sequence is TGTGCCAGCAGTTTATATCTTCGGGGGAGCTCCTACAATGAGCAGTTCTTC. Translating gives CASSLYLRGSSYNEQFF.

J is TRBJ2-5 and V is TRBV10-3; D might be TRBD2 (6 bases). CDR1 and CDR2 from the germline V gene are ENHRY and SYGVKD. The length of the CDR3 is 14 residues. The V and J ends lost 2 bases and 5 bases respectively, with 12 bases between them. CDR3 nucleotides: TGTGCCATCAGTGAGCAGCACGCGGGGGAGACCCAGTACTTC. It encodes CAISEQHAGETQYF.